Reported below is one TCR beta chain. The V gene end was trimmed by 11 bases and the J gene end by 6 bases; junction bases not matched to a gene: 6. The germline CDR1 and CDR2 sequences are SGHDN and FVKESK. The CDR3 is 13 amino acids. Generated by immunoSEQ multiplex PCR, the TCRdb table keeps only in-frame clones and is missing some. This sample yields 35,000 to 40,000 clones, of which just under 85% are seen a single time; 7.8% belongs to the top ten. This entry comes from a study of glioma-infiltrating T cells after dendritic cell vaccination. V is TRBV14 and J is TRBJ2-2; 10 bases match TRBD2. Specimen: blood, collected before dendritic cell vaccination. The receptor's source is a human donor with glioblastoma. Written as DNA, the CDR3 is TGTGCCGGGCTAGCGGGGGCGGCCGGGGAGCTGTTTTTT. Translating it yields CAGLAGAAGELFF.